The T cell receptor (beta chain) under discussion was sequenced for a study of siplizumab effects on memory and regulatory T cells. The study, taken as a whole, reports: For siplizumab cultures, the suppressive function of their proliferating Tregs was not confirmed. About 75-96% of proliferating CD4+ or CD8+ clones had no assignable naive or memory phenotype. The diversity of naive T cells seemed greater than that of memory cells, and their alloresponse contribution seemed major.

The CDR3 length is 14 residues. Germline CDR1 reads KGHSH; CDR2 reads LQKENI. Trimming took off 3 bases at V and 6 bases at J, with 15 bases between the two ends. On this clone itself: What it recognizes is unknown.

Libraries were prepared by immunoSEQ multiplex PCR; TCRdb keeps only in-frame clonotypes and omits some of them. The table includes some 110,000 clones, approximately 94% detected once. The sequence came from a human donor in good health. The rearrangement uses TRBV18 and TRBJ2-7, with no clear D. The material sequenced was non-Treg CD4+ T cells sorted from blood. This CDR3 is CASSPLPRSGEQYF. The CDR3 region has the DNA TGTGCCAGCTCACCCCTCCCCAGGTCGGGCGAGCAGTACTTC.